This record looks at one T cell receptor (beta chain) sequence and its context. Its antigen is undetermined. A single record per CDR3 protein comes from TCRdb applying MiXCR to the 5' RACE reads. This sample has around 350,000 distinct CDR3 sequences, with around 6.5% found just once. The CDR3 extends over 15 amino acids. The germline CDR1 and CDR2 sequences are SGHTA and FQGNSA. Trimming took off 2 bases at V and 0 bases at J, with 9 bases between the two ends. The data originate from a study of T cells after yellow fever vaccination. Overall study results and limits: Most clones from primary vaccination were detected again post-booster (just under 97% CD4, 88% CD8). Weaker overall, the secondary response nonetheless peaked faster (day 5 versus 15).

The rearrangement links TRBV7-2 to TRBJ2-3, with D hard to call. The TCR was taken from a man younger than 40 who received the YFV17D yellow fever vaccine. The source was PBMCs, collected 5 days after the yellow fever booster vaccination. Here the CDR3 DNA reads TGTGCCAGCAGCTTAAAGGTCTTAAGCACAGATACGCAGTATTTT. This translates into CASSLKVLSTDTQYF.